These 9 T cell receptor beta chains were all obtained from the same sample, sequenced in a study of blood T cells in healthy people across ages. Then a second PCR, running roughly 7 to 12 cycles, was carried out with a sample-barcoded 5' primer and a J-beta primer mix. TCRdb analysed the 5' RACE reads with MiXCR anew, one entry per CDR3 protein. The sample yields over 600,000 distinct CDR3 sequences, 40% to 50% seen once. The sequenced sample consisted of blood. The receptors shown here come from an elderly man in good health.

This clonotype has more than one count but fewer than ten. The rearrangement links TRBV5-1 to TRBJ2-3; tentatively, D is TRBD1 (6 bases). CDR3 length: 14 residues. CDR1 and CDR2 (germline): SGHRS, YFSETQ. Deletions cut 4 bases from V and 2 bases from J, with 11 bases between. CDR3 amino acids: CASSNQGTTDTQYF. The CDR3 DNA reads as TGCGCCAGCAGCAACCAGGGGACCACAGATACGCAGTATTTT. Using reference TRBV5-1 and TRBJ2-3 for the parts outside the CDR3, the full variable domain is KAGVTQTPRYLIKTRGQQVTLSCSPISGHRSVSWYQQTPGQGLQFLFEYFSETQRNKGNFPGRFSGRQFSNSRSEMNVSTLELGDSALYLCASSNQGTTDTQYFGPGTRLTVL.

In this sample, this clonotype turned up a few times. The chain combines TRBV4-1 with TRBJ2-3; a possible D gene is TRBD2 (6 bases). V was shortened by 3 bases and J by 5 bases, with 21 bases between the two germline ends. The CDR3 loop spans 17 amino acids. The germline CDR1 and CDR2 sequences are MGHRA and YSYEKL. The CDR3 DNA is TGCGCCAGCAGCCACCAAACGACGGGAGTTGGTAAAGATACGCAGTATTTT. Translating it yields CASSHQTTGVGKDTQYF.

To note about this clonotype: A junction end diverges from the germline sequence, so it may reflect a read error. The CDR3 loop reads CASSFDRDKGESNQPQHF. For the CDR3, the DNA is TGTGCCAGCAGCTTCGACCGGGACAAGGGGGAAAGCAATCAACCCCAGCATTTT. This rearrangement joins TRBV7-8 to TRBJ1-5; a weak D match, TRBD1 (6 bases). CDR3 size: 18 residues. Germline V gene sequence: CDR1 SGHVS, CDR2 FQNEAQ.

The table lists this clonotype with a few counts. The rearrangement links TRBV20-1 to TRBJ1-2; D ambiguous. Germline values: CDR1 DFQATT, CDR2 SNEGSKA (reference sequence). With 4 bases removed from V and 10 bases from J, the gap between germline ends came to 16 bases. The CDR3 consists of 12 residues. The CDR3 sequence: CSATIGSDDYTF. The DNA for the CDR3 is TGCAGTGCTACAATAGGATCCGACGACTACACCTTC.

V gene TRBV4-3 combines with J gene TRBJ1-5; weak D call: TRBD1 (5 bases). This CDR3 is 15 amino acids long. Germline V gives CDR1 LGHNA, CDR2 YSLEER. Deletions cut 1 base from V and 4 bases from J, with 11 bases between. As DNA, the CDR3 is TGCGCCAGCAGCCAAGCCAGGGTACGAAATCAGCCCCAGCATTTT. It translates to CASSQARVRNQPQHF.

This chain links TRBV7-9 with TRBJ1-5; TRBD1 agrees at 8 bases. Per the germline V gene, CDR1 is SEHNR and CDR2 is FQNEAQ (reference sequence). CDR3 size: 14 residues. V lost 6 bases and J lost 5; bases outside the gene matches: 6. The CDR3 spells CASSLDRGDQPQHF. CDR3 nucleotide sequence: TGTGCCAGCAGTCTTGACAGGGGCGATCAGCCCCAGCATTTT.

The chain employs TRBV20-1 and TRBJ2-1; D gene unclear. Trimming took 6 bases from V and 6 from J, leaving 21 bases between them. The CDR3 has 15 amino acids. Germline V gene lookup returns CDR1 DFQATT and CDR2 SNEGSKA (reference sequence). CDR3 coding DNA: TGCAGTGCCAACCAATGGGGTTCCTCCGGCAATGAGCAGTTCTTC. It translates to CSANQWGSSGNEQFF.

The chain is built from TRBV6-6 and TRBJ2-7, with a possible D match to TRBD2 (5 bases). Germline lookup yields CDR1 MNHNY and CDR2 SVGAGI (reference sequence). The CDR3 sequence is 16 residues long. Trimming took 10 bases from V and 0 from J, leaving 22 bases between them. The DNA for the CDR3 is TGTGCCACCTCACGCCGGAGCGGCGCTAGCTCCTACGAGCAGTACTTC. Residues: CATSRRSGASSYEQYF.

The V and J genes are TRBV7-6 and TRBJ2-7; either TRBD1 or TRBD2 may fit D (5 bases each). This CDR3 contains 13 residues. The V end was cut by 4 bases, the J end by 6 bases, with 13 bases between. Per the germline V gene, CDR1 is SGHVS and CDR2 is FNYEAQ. This CDR3 is CASSSGTHGEQYF. CDR3 coding DNA: TGTGCCAGCAGCTCCGGGACCCACGGCGAGCAGTACTTC.